One TCR beta chain is described in this entry. This entry is derived from a study of blood T cell repertoires in COVID-19. Looked up from germline, CDR1 is MNHNS and CDR2 is SASEGT. The V and J ends lost 1 base and 7 bases, in that order; junction bases with no gene match: 7. This CDR3 has 15 amino acids. The method was immunoSEQ multiplex PCR; TCRdb's version includes in-frame clones alone and lacks a portion of them. The sample yields about 160,000 clones, about 92% seen once. Sequenced material: peripheral blood. The V call is TRBV6-1, the J call TRBJ2-1; 7 bases agree with TRBD2. The sequence came from a man younger than 45 with COVID-19, enrolled during active disease. The CDR3, as DNA: TGTGCCAGCAGTGAAGGATGGGGGGGGACTAATGAGCAGTTCTTC. Translating gives CASSEGWGGTNEQFF.